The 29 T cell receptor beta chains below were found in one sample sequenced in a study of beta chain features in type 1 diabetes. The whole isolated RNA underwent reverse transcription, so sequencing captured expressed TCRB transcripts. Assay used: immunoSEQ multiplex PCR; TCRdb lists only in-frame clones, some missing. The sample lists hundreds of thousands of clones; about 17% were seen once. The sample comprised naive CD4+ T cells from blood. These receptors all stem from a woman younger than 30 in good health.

The CDR3 sequence is CATMGGGINEQFF. CDR3 sequence (DNA): TGTGCCACCATGGGGGGAGGGATCAATGAGCAGTTCTTC. The chain joins TRBV28 to TRBJ2-1; 7 positions match TRBD2. The germline V gene has CDR1 MDHEN and CDR2 SYDVKM. This CDR3 contains 13 residues. V was pared by 10 bases and J by 6 bases, with 9 bases of the junction left unmatched.

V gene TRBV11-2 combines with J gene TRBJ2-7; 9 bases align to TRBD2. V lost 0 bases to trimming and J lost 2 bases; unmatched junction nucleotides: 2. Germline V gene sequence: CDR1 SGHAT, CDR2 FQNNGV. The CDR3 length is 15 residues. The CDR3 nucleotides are TGTGCCAGCAGCTTAGAGCGGGGGGGTACCTACGAGCAGTACTTC. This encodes CASSLERGGTYEQYF.

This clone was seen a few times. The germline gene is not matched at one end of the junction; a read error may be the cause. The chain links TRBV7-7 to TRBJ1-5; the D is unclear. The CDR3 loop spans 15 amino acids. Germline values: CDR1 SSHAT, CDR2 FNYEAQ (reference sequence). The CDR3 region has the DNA TGTGCTAGCAGCTTATGTTTCCCGTGTTCTCAGCCCCAGCATTTT. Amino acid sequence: CASSLCFPCSQPQHF.

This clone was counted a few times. Written as DNA, the CDR3 is TGTGCCATCAGTGAATGGGCCCTAGACAGGGGTGAAGCTTTCTTT. The encoded protein is CAISEWALDRGEAFF. The chain joins TRBV10-3 to TRBJ1-1, with 8 bases fitting TRBD1. Trimming took 3 bases from V and 7 from J; bases not matched to a gene: 10. CDR1 and CDR2 (germline): ENHRY, SYGVKD. The CDR3 length is 15 residues.

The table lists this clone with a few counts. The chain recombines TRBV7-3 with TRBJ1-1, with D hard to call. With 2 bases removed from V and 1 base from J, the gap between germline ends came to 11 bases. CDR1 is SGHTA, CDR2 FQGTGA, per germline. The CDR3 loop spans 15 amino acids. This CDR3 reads CASSLGSVPNTEAFF. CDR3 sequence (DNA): TGTGCCAGCAGCTTAGGTTCAGTACCGAACACTGAAGCTTTCTTT. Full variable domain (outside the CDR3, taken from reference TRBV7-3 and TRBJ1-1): GAGVSQTPSNKVTEKGKYVELRCDPISGHTALYWYRQSLGQGPEFLIYFQGTGAADDSGLPNDRFFAVRPEGSVSTLKIQRTERGDSAVYLCASSLGSVPNTEAFFGQGTRLTVV.

The CDR3, as DNA: TGTGCCAGTAGTATGACAGGGAGACTAGCGGGAGTCACCGGGGAGCTGTTTTTT. It specifies CASSMTGRLAGVTGELFF. The V call is TRBV19, the J call TRBJ2-2; TRBD2 aligns across 12 bases. Germline V CDR1 and CDR2: LNHDA, SQIVND (reference sequence). This CDR3 contains 18 residues. After removal of 3 bases from V and 4 bases from J, the junction contained 9 bases not matched to a gene.

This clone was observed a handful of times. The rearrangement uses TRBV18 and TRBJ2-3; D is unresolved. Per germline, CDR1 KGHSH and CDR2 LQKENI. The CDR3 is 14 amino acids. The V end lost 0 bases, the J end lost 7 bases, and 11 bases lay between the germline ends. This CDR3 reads CASSPPYSINTQYF. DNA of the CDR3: TGTGCCAGCTCACCACCTTACTCTATTAATACGCAGTATTTT.

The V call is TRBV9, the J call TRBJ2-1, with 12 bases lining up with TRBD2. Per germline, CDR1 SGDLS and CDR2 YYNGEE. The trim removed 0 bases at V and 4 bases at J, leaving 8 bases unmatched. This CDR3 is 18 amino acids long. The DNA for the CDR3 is TGTGCCAGCAGCGTAGAGGCGGGACTAGCGGGCGGGTACAATGAGCAGTTCTTC. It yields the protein CASSVEAGLAGGYNEQFF.

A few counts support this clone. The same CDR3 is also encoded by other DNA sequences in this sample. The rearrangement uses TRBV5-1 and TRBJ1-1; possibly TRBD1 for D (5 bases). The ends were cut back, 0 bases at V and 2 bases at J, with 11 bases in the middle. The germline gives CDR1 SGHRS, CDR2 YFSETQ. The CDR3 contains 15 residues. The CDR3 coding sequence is TGCGCCAGCAGCTTGGCCGCGGGGGGAAACACTGAAGCTTTCTTT. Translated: CASSLAAGGNTEAFF. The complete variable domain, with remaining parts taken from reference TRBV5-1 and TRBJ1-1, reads KAGVTQTPRYLIKTRGQQVTLSCSPISGHRSVSWYQQTPGQGLQFLFEYFSETQRNKGNFPGRFSGRQFSNSRSEMNVSTLELGDSALYLCASSLAAGGNTEAFFGQGTRLTVV.

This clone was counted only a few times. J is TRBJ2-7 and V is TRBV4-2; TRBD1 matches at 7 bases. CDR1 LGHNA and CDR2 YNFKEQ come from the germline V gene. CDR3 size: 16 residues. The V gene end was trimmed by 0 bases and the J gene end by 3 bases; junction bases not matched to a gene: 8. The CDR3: CASSQDVTGNGYEQYF. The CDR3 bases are TGTGCCAGCAGCCAAGATGTGACAGGGAACGGCTACGAGCAGTACTTC.

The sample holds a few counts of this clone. CDR3 bases: TGCAGCGTTAACCGGGACTTATACGCAGAAAGACAAGAGACCCAGTACTTC. Translated, it gives CSVNRDLYAERQETQYF. The J gene is TRBJ2-5, the V gene TRBV29-1; D is perhaps TRBD2 (6 bases). CDR1 SQVTM and CDR2 ANQGSEA come from the germline V gene. The CDR3 loop spans 17 amino acids. V lost 5 bases and J 2 bases, leaving 24 bases between the germline ends.

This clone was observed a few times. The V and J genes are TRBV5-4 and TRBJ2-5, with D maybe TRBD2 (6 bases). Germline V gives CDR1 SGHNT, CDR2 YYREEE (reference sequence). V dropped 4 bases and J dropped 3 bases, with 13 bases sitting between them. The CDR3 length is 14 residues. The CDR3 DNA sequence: TGTGCCAGCAGCCAAGTGGCGGGAAAAGAGACCCAGTACTTC. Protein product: CASSQVAGKETQYF.

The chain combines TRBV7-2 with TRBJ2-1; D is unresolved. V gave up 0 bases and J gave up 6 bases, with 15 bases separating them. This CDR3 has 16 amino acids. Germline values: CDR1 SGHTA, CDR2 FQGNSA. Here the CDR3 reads CASSLAGRSTGNEQFF. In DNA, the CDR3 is TGTGCCAGCAGCTTAGCGGGTCGGAGTACGGGCAATGAGCAGTTCTTC.

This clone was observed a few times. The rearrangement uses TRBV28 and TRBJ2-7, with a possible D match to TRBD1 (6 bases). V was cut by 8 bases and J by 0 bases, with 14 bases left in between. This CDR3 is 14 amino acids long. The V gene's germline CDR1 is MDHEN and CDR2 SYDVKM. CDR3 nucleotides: TGTGCCAGCTCATCCGCAGGGGACTCCTACGAGCAGTACTTC. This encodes CASSSAGDSYEQYF.

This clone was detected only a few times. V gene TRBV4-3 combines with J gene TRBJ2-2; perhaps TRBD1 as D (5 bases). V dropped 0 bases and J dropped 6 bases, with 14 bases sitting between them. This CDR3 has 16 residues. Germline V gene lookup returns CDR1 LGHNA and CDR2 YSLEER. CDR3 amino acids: CASSQEVSGRAGELFF. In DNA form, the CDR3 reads TGCGCCAGCAGCCAAGAAGTTTCCGGCAGGGCCGGGGAGCTGTTTTTT.

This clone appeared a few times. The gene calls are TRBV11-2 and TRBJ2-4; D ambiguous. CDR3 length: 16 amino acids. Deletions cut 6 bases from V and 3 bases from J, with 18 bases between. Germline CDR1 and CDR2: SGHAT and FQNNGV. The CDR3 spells CASRAQYTPFKNIQYF. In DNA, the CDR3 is TGTGCCAGCAGGGCCCAGTATACCCCCTTCAAAAACATTCAGTACTTC.

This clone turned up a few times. The CDR3 nucleotides read TGTGCCAGCAGCCTGGGACAGCAGCATTCCTCCTACGAGCAGTACTTC. Its translation: CASSLGQQHSSYEQYF. V and J are TRBV7-9 and TRBJ2-7; 7 bases match TRBD1. Germline V lookup: CDR1 SEHNR, CDR2 FQNEAQ (reference sequence). After removal of 5 bases from V and 0 bases from J, the junction contained 10 bases not matched to a gene. The CDR3 consists of 16 residues.

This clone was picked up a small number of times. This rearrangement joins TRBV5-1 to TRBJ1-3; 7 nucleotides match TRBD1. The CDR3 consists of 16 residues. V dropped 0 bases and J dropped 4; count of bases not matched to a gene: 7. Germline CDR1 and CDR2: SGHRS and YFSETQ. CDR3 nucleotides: TGCGCCAGCAGCTTGGCAGGACAGGAAAGCGGAAACACCATATATTTT. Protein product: CASSLAGQESGNTIYF. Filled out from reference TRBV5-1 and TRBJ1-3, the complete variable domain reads KAGVTQTPRYLIKTRGQQVTLSCSPISGHRSVSWYQQTPGQGLQFLFEYFSETQRNKGNFPGRFSGRQFSNSRSEMNVSTLELGDSALYLCASSLAGQESGNTIYFGEGSWLTVV.

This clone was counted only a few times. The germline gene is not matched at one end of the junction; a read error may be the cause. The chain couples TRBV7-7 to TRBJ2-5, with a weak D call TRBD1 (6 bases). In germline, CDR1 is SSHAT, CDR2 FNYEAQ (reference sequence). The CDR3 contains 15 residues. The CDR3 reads CASSLAPLGGETQYF. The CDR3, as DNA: TGTGCTAGCAGCTTAGCTCCCCTAGGGGGAGAGACCCAGTACTTC.

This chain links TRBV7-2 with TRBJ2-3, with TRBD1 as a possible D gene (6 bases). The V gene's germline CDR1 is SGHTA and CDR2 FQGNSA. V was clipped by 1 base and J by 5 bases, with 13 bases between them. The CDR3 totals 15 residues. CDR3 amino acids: CASSLGGRGLDTQYF. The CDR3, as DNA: TGTGCCAGCAGCTTAGGCGGCAGGGGCCTAGATACGCAGTATTTT.

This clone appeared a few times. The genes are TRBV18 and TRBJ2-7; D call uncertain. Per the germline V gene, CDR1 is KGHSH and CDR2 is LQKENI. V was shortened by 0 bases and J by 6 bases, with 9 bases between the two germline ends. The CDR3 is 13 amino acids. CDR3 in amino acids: CASSPPWVPEQYF. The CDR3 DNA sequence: TGTGCCAGCTCACCACCGTGGGTTCCCGAGCAGTACTTC.

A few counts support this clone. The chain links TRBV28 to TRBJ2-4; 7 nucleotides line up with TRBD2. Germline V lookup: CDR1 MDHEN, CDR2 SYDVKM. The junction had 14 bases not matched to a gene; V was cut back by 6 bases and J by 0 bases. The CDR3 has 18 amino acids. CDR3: CASRPDLSGDLAKNIQYF. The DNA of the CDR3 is TGTGCCAGCAGACCCGACCTAAGCGGGGATCTAGCCAAAAACATTCAGTACTTC.

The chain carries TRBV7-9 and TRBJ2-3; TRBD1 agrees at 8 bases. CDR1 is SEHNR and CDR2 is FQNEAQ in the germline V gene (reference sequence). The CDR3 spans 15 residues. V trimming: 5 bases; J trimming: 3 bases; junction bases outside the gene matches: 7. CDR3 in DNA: TGTGCCAGCAGCAGGACAGGGTTTCAAACAGATACGCAGTATTTT. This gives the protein CASSRTGFQTDTQYF.

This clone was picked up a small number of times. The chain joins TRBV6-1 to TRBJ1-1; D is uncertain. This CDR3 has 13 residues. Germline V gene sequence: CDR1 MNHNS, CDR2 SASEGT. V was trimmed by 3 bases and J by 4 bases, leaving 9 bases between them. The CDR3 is CASSEVWGTEAFF. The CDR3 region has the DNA TGTGCCAGCAGTGAGGTATGGGGCACTGAAGCTTTCTTT.

The DNA for the CDR3 is TGTGCCAGCAGTTACTTGGGACAGGCCTCCACTGAAGCTTTCTTT. It yields the protein CASSYLGQASTEAFF. The chain uses TRBV6-5 and TRBJ1-1, with 8 bases identical to TRBD1. V gave up 1 base and J gave up 4 bases; unmatched junction bases: 5. This CDR3 has 15 amino acids. Germline CDR1 MNHEY, CDR2 SVGAGI.

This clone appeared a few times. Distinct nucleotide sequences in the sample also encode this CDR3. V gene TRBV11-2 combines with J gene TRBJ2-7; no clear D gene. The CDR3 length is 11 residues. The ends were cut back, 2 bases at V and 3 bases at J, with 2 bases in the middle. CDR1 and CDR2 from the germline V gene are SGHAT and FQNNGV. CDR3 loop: CASSLHYEQYF. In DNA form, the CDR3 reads TGTGCCAGCAGCTTACACTACGAGCAGTACTTC.

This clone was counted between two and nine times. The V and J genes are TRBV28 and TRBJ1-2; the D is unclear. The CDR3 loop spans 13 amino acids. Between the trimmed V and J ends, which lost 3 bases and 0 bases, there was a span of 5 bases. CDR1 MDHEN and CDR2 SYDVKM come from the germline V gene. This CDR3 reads CASSFRANYGYTF. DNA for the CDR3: TGTGCCAGCAGTTTTCGAGCTAACTATGGCTACACCTTC.

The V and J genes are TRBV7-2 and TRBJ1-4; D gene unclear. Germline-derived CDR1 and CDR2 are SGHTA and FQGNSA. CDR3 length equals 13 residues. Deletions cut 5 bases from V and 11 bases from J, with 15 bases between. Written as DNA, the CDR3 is TGTGCCAGCAGCCCTCCCGCGGGCGACAAACTGTTTTTT. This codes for CASSPPAGDKLFF.

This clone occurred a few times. In DNA, the CDR3 is TGTGCCAGCAGCTCGGGGGGGCTCCTGAGTGAGGTTGAGCAGTTCTTC. Residues: CASSSGGLLSEVEQFF. The genes are TRBV5-4 and TRBJ2-1; 8 bases line up with TRBD2. Germline trimming cut 3 bases from V and 9 bases from J; bases unmatched to any gene: 14. The CDR3 is made up of 16 amino acids. Germline V gene sequence: CDR1 SGHNT, CDR2 YYREEE (reference sequence).